The sequence of this TCR beta chain was determined in a study of cytomegalovirus exposure and HLA in healthy donors. In the study overall: Within an early data release were about 85 million unique TCRs drawn from HLA-typed donors. Genotyping showed roughly 83% of hundreds of donors falling in the Caucasian-associated ancestry cluster. Study-level findings and limits: In presence/absence analyses, roughly uniform sequencing depth across donors was assumed. Researchers catalogued roughly 150 TCR beta chains as cytomegalovirus-associated.

PCR was performed using 60 Vbeta and 13 Jbeta primers. Profiled with immunoSEQ multiplex PCR; TCRdb holds only in-frame clones, not every one. Found here are 80,000 to 95,000 clones, about 79% of them singletons; the top ten hold over 4.5%. V was clipped by 2 bases and J by 0 bases, with 19 bases between them. CDR3 length: 18 residues. Germline V gives CDR1 MGHRA, CDR2 YSYEKL. In this sample, this clone turned up a few times. Its antigen is not identified. The sequence came from a man aged 18 to 29 in good health and CMV-seropositive. Sequenced input: PBMCs. The chain employs TRBV4-1 and TRBJ1-1; possible D gene TRBD1, 5 bases. The CDR3: CASSQPRRTMIMNTEAFF. DNA for the CDR3: TGCGCCAGCAGCCAACCAAGGCGGACAATGATAATGAACACTGAAGCTTTCTTT.